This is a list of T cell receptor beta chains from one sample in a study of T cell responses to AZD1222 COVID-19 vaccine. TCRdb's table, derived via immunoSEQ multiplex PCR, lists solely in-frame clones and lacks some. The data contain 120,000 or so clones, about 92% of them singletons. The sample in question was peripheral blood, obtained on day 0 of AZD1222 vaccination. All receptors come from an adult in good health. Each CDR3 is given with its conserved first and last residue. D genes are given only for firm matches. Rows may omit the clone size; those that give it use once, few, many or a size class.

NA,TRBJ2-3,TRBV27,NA,CASSLIAGVGGDTQYF,TGTGCCAGCAGTTTAATCGCAGGGGTCGGAGGAGATACGCAGTATTTT
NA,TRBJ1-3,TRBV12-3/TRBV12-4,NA,CASSFSNTIYF,TGTGCCAGCAGTTTTTCAAACACCATATATTTT
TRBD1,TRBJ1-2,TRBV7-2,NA,CASSLQGAYGYTF,TGTGCCAGCAGCTTACAGGGGGCTTATGGCTACACCTTC
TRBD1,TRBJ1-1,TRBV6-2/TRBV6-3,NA,CASSVGQTEAFF,TGTGCCAGCAGTGTGGGACAGACTGAAGCTTTCTTT
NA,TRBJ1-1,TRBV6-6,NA,CASSPEKMDIMNTEAFF,TGTGCCAGCAGTCCCGAAAAAATGGACATTATGAACACTGAAGCTTTCTTT
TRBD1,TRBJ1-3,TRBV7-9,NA,CASSWASQGLGNTIYF,TGTGCCAGCAGCTGGGCATCACAGGGGCTTGGAAACACCATATATTTT
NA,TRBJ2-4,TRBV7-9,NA,CASSLVDIQYF,TGTGCCAGCAGCTTAGTGGACATTCAGTACTTC
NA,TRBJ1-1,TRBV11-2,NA,CASSLNSPEAFF,TGTGCCAGCAGCTTGAACAGTCCTGAAGCTTTCTTT
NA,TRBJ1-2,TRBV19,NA,CASSSQGLWKYGYTF,TGTGCCAGTAGCTCACAGGGTTTATGGAAGTATGGCTACACCTTC
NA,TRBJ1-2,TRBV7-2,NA,CASSSQTNYGYTF,TGTGCCAGCAGCTCACAGACGAACTATGGCTACACCTTC
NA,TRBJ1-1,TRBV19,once,CASSMAGVYTEAFF,TGTGCCAGTAGTATGGCAGGGGTGTACACTGAAGCTTTCTTT
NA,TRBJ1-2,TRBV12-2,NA,CASRYRQGTNYGYTF,TGTGCAAGTCGCTACCGACAGGGGACTAACTATGGCTACACCTTC
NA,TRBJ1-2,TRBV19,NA,CASLLSRAPGGYTF,TGTGCCAGCCTTCTGTCACGGGCTCCGGGTGGCTACACCTTC
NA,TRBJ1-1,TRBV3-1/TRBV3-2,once,CASSQESGSAEAFF,TGTGCCAGCAGCCAAGAATCGGGGTCCGCTGAAGCTTTCTTT
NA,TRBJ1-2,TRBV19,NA,CASSMKVVGYTF,TGTGCCAGTAGTATGAAGGTAGTTGGCTACACCTTC
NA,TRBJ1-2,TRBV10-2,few,CASSESRGRGYTF,TGCGCCAGCAGTGAGTCTAGGGGCAGAGGCTACACCTTC
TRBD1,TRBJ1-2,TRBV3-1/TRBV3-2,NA,CASSQATGKLAYGYTF,TGTGCCAGCAGCCAGGCGACAGGGAAGTTGGCCTATGGCTACACCTTC
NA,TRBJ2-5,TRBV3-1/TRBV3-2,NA,CASSQRPLLQETQYF,TGTGCCAGCAGCCAGAGACCATTACTCCAAGAGACCCAGTACTTC
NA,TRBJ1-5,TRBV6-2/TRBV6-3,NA,CASSYVGGSSSNQPQHF,TGTGCCAGCAGTTACGTCGGGGGGAGCTCAAGCAATCAGCCCCAGCATTTT
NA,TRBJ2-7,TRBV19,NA,CASSFTGTNYEQYF,TGTGCCAGTAGTTTTACCGGGACAAACTACGAGCAGTACTTC
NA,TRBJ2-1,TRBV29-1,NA,CSVRGFNNEQFF,TGCAGCGTGAGGGGGTTTAACAATGAGCAGTTCTTC
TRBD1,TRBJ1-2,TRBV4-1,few,CASSQGRGGGYGYTF,TGCGCCAGCAGCCAAGGAAGAGGGGGCGGCTATGGCTACACCTTC
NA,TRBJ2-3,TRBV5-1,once,CASSLGSGVDTQYF,TGCGCCAGCAGCCTAGGATCGGGCGTAGATACGCAGTATTTT
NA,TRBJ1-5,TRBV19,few,CASTPTGRLDQPQHF,TGTGCCAGTACCCCCACAGGGAGGTTAGATCAGCCCCAGCATTTT
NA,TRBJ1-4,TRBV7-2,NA,CASSPSGRSEKLFF,TGTGCCAGCAGCCCAAGTGGGCGGAGTGAAAAACTGTTTTTT
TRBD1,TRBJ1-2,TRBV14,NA,CASSHTTGIPRYGYTF,TGTGCCAGCAGCCATACGACAGGGATACCTCGCTATGGCTACACCTTC
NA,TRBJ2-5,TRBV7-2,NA,CASSPSGARGTQYF,TGTGCCAGCAGCCCCTCGGGCGCACGGGGGACCCAGTACTTC
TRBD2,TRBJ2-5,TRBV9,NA,CASSSGTSEETQYF,TGTGCCAGCAGCTCAGGGACTAGCGAAGAGACCCAGTACTTC
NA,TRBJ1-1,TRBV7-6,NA,CASSFSRGGTEAFF,TGTGCCAGCAGCTTTTCTCGGGGAGGCACTGAAGCTTTCTTT
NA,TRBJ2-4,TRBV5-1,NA,CASSFGLAKNIQYF,TGCGCCAGCAGCTTTGGCCTAGCCAAAAACATTCAGTACTTC
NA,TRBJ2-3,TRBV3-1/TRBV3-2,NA,CASSQESIDTQYF,TGTGCCAGCAGCCAAGAGTCCATAGATACGCAGTATTTT
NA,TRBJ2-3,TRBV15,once,CATSREGDTQYF,TGTGCCACCAGCAGAGAGGGAGATACGCAGTATTTT
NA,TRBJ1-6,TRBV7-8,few,CASSLDGGRSPLHF,TGTGCCAGCAGCTTGGATGGGGGTCGATCACCCCTCCACTTT
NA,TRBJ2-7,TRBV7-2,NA,CASTLGVAGEQYF,TGTGCCAGCACCTTGGGGGTGGCGGGCGAGCAGTACTTC
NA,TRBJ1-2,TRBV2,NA,CASETPNYGYTF,TGTGCCAGCGAGACACCCAACTATGGCTACACCTTC
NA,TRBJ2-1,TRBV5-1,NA,CASSAENEQFF,TGCGCCAGCAGCGCAGAGAATGAGCAGTTCTTC
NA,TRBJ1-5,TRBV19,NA,CASSIEGSAAGTGNQPQHF,TGTGCCAGTAGTATAGAGGGTTCGGCGGCAGGGACGGGCAATCAGCCCCAGCATTTT
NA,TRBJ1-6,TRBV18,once,CASSQRDRTGGSPLHF,TGTGCCAGCTCGCAAAGAGACAGGACCGGGGGTTCACCCCTCCACTTT
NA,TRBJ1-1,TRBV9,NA,CASSVSTVMNTEAFF,TGTGCCAGCAGCGTTTCGACAGTCATGAACACTGAAGCTTTCTTT
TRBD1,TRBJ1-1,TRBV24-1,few,CATRQGARSEAFF,TGTGCCACCAGGCAGGGGGCGCGGTCTGAAGCTTTCTTT
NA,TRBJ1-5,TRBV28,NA,CASSLVGTWGNQPQHF,TGTGCCAGCAGTTTGGTAGGTACGTGGGGGAATCAGCCCCAGCATTTT
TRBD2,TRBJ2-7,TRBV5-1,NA,CASSYGLAGGTIGYEQYF,TGCGCCAGCAGCTACGGACTAGCGGGGGGGACTATCGGCTACGAGCAGTACTTC
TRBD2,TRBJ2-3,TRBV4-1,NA,CASSQALAGLTDTQYF,TGCGCCAGCAGCCAAGCACTAGCGGGACTCACAGATACGCAGTATTTT
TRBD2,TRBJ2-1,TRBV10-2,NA,CASTGGSGRYNEQFF,TGCGCCAGCACCGGCGGTAGCGGGAGATACAATGAGCAGTTCTTC
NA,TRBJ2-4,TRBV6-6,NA,CASRDKNIQYF,TGTGCCAGCAGAGACAAAAACATTCAGTACTTC
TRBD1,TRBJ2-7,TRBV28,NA,CASSFGTEALMNYEQYF,TGTGCCAGCAGTTTCGGGACAGAAGCCTTGATGAACTACGAGCAGTACTTC